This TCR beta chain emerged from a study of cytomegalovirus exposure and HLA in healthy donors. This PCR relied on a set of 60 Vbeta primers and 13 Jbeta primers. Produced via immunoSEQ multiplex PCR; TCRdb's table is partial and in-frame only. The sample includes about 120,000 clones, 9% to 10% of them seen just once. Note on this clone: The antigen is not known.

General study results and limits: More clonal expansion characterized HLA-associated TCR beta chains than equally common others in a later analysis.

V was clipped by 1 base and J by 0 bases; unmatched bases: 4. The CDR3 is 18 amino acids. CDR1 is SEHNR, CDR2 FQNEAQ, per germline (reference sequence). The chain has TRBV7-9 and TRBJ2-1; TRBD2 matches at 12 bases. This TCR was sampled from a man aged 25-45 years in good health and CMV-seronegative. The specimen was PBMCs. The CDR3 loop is CASSLVLAGGSSYNEQFF. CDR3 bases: TGTGCCAGCAGCTTAGTTCTAGCGGGAGGGAGCTCCTACAATGAGCAGTTCTTC.